This is a list of T cell receptor beta chains from one sample in a study of CD8+ T cells in alopecia areata. Method: immunoSEQ multiplex PCR; TCRdb's copy keeps in-frame clones and lacks some. Of 95,000 to 120,000 clones listed, approximately 59% are singletons. The sample consisted of CD8+ T cells sorted from blood. These receptors originate from a human donor in good health. Each CDR3 is given with its conserved first and last residue. Each record gives: D gene, clone size, J gene, V gene, CDR3 DNA, CDR3 protein. D genes are given only for firm matches. Size tells how often a clone was seen (once, few, many) or the class of an expanded clone, and some rows leave it out.

d_gene: NA
abundance: NA
j_gene: TRBJ1-1
v_gene: TRBV6-5
CDR3nt: TGTGCCAGCAACTCCGGGGGCGTGAACACTGAAGCTTTCTTT
CDR3aa: CASNSGGVNTEAFF

d_gene: NA
abundance: NA
j_gene: TRBJ1-5
v_gene: TRBV30
CDR3nt: TGTGCCTGGAGTGACGGATATCAGCCCCAGCATTTT
CDR3aa: CAWSDGYQPQHF

d_gene: NA
abundance: few
j_gene: TRBJ1-5
v_gene: TRBV4-3
CDR3nt: TGCGCCAGCAGCCAAGATATCGCTTATAGCAATCAGCCCCAGCATTTT
CDR3aa: CASSQDIAYSNQPQHF

d_gene: NA
abundance: NA
j_gene: TRBJ2-3
v_gene: TRBV7-9
CDR3nt: TGTGCCAGCAGCTTCGGCCCAGGGGACACAGATACGCAGTATTTT
CDR3aa: CASSFGPGDTDTQYF

d_gene: NA
abundance: NA
j_gene: TRBJ1-6
v_gene: TRBV28
CDR3nt: TGTGCCAGCCTAGTCGCCACGGGTTCACCCCTCCACTTT
CDR3aa: CASLVATGSPLHF

d_gene: NA
abundance: NA
j_gene: TRBJ2-7
v_gene: TRBV6-5
CDR3nt: TGTGCCAGCACCTATACCACGGGGTCCTACGAGCAGTACTTC
CDR3aa: CASTYTTGSYEQYF

d_gene: TRBD2
abundance: NA
j_gene: TRBJ2-7
v_gene: TRBV19
CDR3nt: TGTGCCAGTAGCCCCTGGGGGGGCTCCTACGAGCAGTACTTC
CDR3aa: CASSPWGGSYEQYF

d_gene: NA
abundance: NA
j_gene: TRBJ2-5
v_gene: TRBV4-2
CDR3nt: TGTGCCAGCAGCCAAGAGGGTGTCTTGGGGGAGACCCAGTACTTC
CDR3aa: CASSQEGVLGETQYF

d_gene: NA
abundance: NA
j_gene: TRBJ2-7
v_gene: TRBV5-6
CDR3nt: TGTGCCAGCAGCTTGGGGTTGGGGGCCTACGAGCAGTACTTC
CDR3aa: CASSLGLGAYEQYF

d_gene: NA
abundance: NA
j_gene: TRBJ2-3
v_gene: TRBV27
CDR3nt: TGTGCCAGCAGTCCCATGGCCGAGCTACGCACAGATACGCAGTATTTT
CDR3aa: CASSPMAELRTDTQYF

d_gene: NA
abundance: NA
j_gene: TRBJ2-5
v_gene: TRBV7-9
CDR3nt: TGTGCCAGCACCCTCGGGGAAAGAGTTTTTGGAGAGACCCAGTACTTC
CDR3aa: CASTLGERVFGETQYF

d_gene: NA
abundance: NA
j_gene: TRBJ2-7
v_gene: TRBV4-1
CDR3nt: TGCGCCAGCAGCCCGGGGGTATTAGGCGAGCAGTACTTC
CDR3aa: CASSPGVLGEQYF

d_gene: NA
abundance: few
j_gene: TRBJ1-1
v_gene: TRBV5-5
CDR3nt: TGTGCCAGCAGCTTGGATGTGAACACTGAAGCTTTCTTT
CDR3aa: CASSLDVNTEAFF

d_gene: NA
abundance: NA
j_gene: TRBJ1-1
v_gene: TRBV11-3
CDR3nt: TGTGCCAGCAGCTTAGGAGGGCCTAACACTGAAGCTTTCTTT
CDR3aa: CASSLGGPNTEAFF

d_gene: NA
abundance: NA
j_gene: TRBJ2-7
v_gene: TRBV2
CDR3nt: TGTGCCAGCAGTGAAGGGATCTCCTACGAGCAGTACTTC
CDR3aa: CASSEGISYEQYF